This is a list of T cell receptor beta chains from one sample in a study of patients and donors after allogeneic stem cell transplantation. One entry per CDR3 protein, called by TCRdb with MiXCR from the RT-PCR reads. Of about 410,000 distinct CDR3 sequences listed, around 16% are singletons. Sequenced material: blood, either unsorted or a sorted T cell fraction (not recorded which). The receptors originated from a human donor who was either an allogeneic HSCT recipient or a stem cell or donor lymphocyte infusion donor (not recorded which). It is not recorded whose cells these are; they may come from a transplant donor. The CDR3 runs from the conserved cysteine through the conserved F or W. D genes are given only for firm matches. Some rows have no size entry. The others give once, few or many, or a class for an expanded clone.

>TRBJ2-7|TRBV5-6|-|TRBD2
CASSWTGTTYEQYF
TGTGCCAGCAGCTGGACCGGGACTACCTACGAGCAGTACTTC
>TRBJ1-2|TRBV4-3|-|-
CASSQLGGKGPYGYTF
TGCGCCAGCAGCCAATTGGGTGGTAAAGGACCTTATGGCTACACCTTC
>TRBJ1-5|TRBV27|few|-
CASSSPRRNQPQHF
TGTGCCAGCAGCTCCCCGCGGCGGAACCAGCCCCAGCATTTT
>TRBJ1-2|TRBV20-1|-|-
CSARDRRQSNYGYTF
TGCAGTGCTAGAGATCGAAGGCAGAGTAATTATGGCTACACCTTC
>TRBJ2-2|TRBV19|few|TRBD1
CASSLGTGANTGELFF
TGTGCCAGTAGTCTAGGGACAGGGGCGAACACCGGGGAGCTGTTTTTT
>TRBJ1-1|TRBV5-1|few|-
CASSPGGGEGTEAFF
TGCGCCAGCAGCCCGGGCGGGGGCGAGGGCACTGAAGCTTTCTTT
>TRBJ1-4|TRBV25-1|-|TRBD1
CATAGQTNEKLFF
TGTGCCACCGCGGGACAGACTAATGAAAAACTGTTTTTT
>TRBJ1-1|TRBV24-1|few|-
CATSDLGYTEAFF
TGTGCCACCAGTGATTTGGGGTACACTGAAGCTTTCTTT
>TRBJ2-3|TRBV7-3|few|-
CASSLRRIPDTQYF
TGTGCCAGCAGCTTACGGCGGATCCCAGATACGCAGTATTTT
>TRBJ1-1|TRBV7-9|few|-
CASSHVSGADTEAFF
TGTGCCAGCAGCCATGTTTCAGGGGCGGACACTGAAGCTTTCTTT
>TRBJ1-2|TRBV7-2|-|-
CASSSKAHGGGYTF
TGTGCCAGCAGCTCAAAGGCGCATGGCGGGGGCTACACCTTC
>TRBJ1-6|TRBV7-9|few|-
CASSLGGSGSPLHF
TGTGCCAGCAGCTTAGGTGGTTCCGGTTCACCCCTCCACTTT
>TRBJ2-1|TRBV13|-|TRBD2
CASSFRLAGDPYNEQFF
TGTGCCAGCAGCTTCCGACTAGCGGGGGACCCCTACAATGAGCAGTTCTTC
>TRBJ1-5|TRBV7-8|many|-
CASSLGAGQPQHF
TGTGCCAGCAGCTTAGGAGCAGGGCAGCCCCAGCATTTT
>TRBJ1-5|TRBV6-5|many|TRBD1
CASSYGTGYQPQHF
TGTGCCAGCAGTTACGGGACAGGGTATCAGCCCCAGCATTTT
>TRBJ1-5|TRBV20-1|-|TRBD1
CSARDLRQGYQPQHF
TGCAGTGCTAGAGATCTTCGACAGGGTTATCAGCCCCAGCATTTT